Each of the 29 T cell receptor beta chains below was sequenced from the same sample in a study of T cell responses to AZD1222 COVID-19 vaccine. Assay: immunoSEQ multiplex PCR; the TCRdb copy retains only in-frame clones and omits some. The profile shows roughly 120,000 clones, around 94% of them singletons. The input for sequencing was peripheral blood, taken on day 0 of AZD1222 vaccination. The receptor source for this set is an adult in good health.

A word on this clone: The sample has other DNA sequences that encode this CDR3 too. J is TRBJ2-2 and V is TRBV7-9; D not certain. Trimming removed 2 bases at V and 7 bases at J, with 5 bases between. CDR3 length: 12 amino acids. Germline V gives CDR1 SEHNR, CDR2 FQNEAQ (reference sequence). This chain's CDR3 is CASSLNYGELFF. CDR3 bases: TGTGCCAGCAGCTTAAATTACGGGGAGCTGTTTTTT.

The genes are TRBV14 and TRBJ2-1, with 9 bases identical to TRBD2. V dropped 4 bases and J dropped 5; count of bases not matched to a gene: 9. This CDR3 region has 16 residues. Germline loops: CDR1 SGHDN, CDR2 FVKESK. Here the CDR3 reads CASSRFSGRVNNEQFF. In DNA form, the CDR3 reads TGTGCCAGCAGCCGGTTTAGCGGGAGAGTCAACAATGAGCAGTTCTTC.

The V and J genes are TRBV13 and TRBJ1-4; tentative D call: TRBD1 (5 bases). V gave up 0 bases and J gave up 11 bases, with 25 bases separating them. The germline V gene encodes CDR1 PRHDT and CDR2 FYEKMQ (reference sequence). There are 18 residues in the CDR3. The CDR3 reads CASSLGFRGTPGKRKLFF. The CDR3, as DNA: TGTGCCAGCAGCTTAGGGTTCCGCGGGACCCCGGGGAAGCGGAAACTGTTTTTT. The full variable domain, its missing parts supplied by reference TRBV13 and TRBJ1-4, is AAGVIQSPRHLIKEKRETATLKCYPIPRHDTVYWYQQGPGQDPQFLISFYEKMQSDKGSIPDRFSAQQFSDYHSELNMSSLELGDSALYFCASSLGFRGTPGKRKLFFGSGTQLSVL.

The CDR3 DNA reads TGTGCCAGCATTAAGAAGCCTGAATACTACGAGCAGTACTTC. This encodes CASIKKPEYYEQYF. This chain uses TRBV6-4 with TRBJ2-7, with D unclear. CDR1 MRHNA and CDR2 SNTAGT come from the germline V gene. This CDR3 has 14 residues. Trimming cost V 7 bases and J 3 bases, with 16 bases left between them.

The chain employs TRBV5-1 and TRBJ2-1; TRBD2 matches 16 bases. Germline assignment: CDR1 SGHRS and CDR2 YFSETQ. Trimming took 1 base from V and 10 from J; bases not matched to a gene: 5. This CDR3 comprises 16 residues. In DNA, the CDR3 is TGCGCCAGCAGCTTGCCGGGACTAGCGGGAGGGCAAGAGCAGTTCTTC. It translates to CASSLPGLAGGQEQFF.

The CDR3 here is CAISEWTSGGNEQFF. DNA of the CDR3: TGTGCCATCAGTGAGTGGACTAGCGGAGGCAATGAGCAGTTCTTC. This chain uses TRBV10-3 with TRBJ2-1; 10 nucleotides match TRBD2. V gave up 1 base and J gave up 6 bases; unmatched junction bases: 3. The length of the CDR3 is 15 residues. From germline, CDR1 is ENHRY and CDR2 SYGVKD.

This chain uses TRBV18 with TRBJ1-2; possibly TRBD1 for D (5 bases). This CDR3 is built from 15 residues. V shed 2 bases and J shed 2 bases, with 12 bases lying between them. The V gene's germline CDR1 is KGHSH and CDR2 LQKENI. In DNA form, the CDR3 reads TGTGCCAGCTCACCAACCGGCGACAGCAACTATGGCTACACCTTC. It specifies CASSPTGDSNYGYTF.

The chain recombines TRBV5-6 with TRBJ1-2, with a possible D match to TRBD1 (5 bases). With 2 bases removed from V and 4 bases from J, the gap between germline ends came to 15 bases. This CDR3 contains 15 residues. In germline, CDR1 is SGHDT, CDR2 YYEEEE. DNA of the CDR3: TGTGCCAGCAGCTTATGGGACCGATTAATCTATGGCTACACCTTC. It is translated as CASSLWDRLIYGYTF.

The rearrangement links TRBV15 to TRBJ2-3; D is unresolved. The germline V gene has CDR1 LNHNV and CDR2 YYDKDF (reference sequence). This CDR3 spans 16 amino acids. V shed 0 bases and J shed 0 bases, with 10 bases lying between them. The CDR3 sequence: CATSREWSASTDTQYF. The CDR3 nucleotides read TGTGCCACCAGCAGAGAGTGGAGTGCTAGCACAGATACGCAGTATTTT.

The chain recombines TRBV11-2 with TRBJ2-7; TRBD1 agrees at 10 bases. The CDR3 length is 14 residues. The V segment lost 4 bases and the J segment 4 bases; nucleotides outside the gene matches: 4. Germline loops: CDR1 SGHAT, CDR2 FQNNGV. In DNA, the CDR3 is TGTGCCAGCAGCTCCGGGACAGGGGTTTACGAGCAGTACTTC. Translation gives CASSSGTGVYEQYF.

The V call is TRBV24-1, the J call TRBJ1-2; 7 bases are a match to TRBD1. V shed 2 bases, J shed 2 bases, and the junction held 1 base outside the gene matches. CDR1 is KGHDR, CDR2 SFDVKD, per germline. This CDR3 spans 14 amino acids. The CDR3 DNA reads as TGTGCCACCAGTGATTGGGGACAGAACTATGGCTACACCTTC. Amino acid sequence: CATSDWGQNYGYTF.

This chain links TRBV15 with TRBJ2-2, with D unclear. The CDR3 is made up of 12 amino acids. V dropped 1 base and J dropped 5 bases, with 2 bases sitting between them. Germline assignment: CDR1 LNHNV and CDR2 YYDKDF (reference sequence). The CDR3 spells CATSRATGELFF. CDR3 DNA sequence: TGTGCCACCAGCAGAGCGACCGGGGAGCTGTTTTTT.

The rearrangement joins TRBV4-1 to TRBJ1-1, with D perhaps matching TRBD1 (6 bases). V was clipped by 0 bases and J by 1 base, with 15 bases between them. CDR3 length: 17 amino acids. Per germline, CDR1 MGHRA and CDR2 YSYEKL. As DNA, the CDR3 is TGCGCCAGCAGCCAAGATTTTAAGCAGGGGCCGAACACTGAAGCTTTCTTT. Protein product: CASSQDFKQGPNTEAFF.

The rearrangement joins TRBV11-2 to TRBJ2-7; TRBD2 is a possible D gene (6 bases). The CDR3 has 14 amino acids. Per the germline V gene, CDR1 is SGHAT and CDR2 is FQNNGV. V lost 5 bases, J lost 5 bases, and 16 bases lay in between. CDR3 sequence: CASSLRVADDEQYF. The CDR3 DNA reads TGTGCCAGCAGCCTCCGGGTAGCGGATGACGAGCAGTACTTC.

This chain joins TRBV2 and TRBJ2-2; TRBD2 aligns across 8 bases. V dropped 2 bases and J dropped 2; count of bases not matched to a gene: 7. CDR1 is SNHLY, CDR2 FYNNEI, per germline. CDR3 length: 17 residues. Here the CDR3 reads CASSEPGGGPNTGELFF. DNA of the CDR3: TGTGCCAGCAGTGAACCCGGGGGGGGGCCAAACACCGGGGAGCTGTTTTTT. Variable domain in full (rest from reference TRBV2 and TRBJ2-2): EPEVTQTPSHQVTQMGQEVILRCVPISNHLYFYWYRQILGQKVEFLVSFYNNEISEKSEIFDDQFSVERPDGSNFTLKIRSTKLEDSAMYFCASSEPGGGPNTGELFFGEGSRLTVL.

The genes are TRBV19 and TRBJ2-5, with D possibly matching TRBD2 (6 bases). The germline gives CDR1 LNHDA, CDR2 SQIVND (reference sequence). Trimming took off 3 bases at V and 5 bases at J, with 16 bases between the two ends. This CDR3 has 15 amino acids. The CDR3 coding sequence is TGTGCCAGTAGTATGGAGGGAGTCAGGGTGGAGACCCAGTACTTC. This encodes CASSMEGVRVETQYF.

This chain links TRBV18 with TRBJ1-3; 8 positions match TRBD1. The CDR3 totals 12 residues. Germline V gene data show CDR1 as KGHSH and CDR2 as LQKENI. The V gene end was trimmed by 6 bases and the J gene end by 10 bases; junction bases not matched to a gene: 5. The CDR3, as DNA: TGTGCCAGCTCCCCTGGACAGGGAACCATATATTTT. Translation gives CASSPGQGTIYF.

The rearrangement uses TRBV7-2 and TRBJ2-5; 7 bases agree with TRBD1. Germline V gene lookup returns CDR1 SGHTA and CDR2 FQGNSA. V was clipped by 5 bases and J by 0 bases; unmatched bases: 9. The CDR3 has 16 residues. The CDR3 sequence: CASSPVGGGNQETQYF. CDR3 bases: TGTGCCAGCAGCCCCGTAGGGGGCGGCAACCAAGAGACCCAGTACTTC.

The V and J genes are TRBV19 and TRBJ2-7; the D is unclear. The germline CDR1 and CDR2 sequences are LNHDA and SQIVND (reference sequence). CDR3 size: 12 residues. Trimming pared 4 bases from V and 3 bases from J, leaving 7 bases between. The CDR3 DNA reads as TGTGCCAGTAGTAATAGCCTCTACGAGCAGTACTTC. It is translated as CASSNSLYEQYF.

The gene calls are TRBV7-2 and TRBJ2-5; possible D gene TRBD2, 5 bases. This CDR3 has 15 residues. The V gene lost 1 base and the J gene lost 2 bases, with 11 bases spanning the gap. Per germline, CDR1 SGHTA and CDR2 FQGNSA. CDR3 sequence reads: CASSLGYGVQETQYF. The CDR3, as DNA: TGTGCCAGCAGCTTAGGATACGGGGTACAAGAGACCCAGTACTTC.

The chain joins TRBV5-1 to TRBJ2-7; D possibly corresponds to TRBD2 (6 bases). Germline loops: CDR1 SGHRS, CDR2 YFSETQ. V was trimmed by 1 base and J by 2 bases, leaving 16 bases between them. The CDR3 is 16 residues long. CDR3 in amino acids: CASSLLPVGGPYEQYF. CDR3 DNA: TGCGCCAGCAGCTTGCTCCCCGTGGGGGGACCCTACGAGCAGTACTTC.

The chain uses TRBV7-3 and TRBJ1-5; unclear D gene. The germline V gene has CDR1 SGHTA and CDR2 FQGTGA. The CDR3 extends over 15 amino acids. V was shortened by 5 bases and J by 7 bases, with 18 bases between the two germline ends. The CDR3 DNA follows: TGTGCCAGCAGCCCGAGGACCCCTAAGGGACAGCCCCAGCATTTT. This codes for CASSPRTPKGQPQHF. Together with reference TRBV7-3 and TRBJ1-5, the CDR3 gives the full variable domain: GAGVSQTPSNKVTEKGKYVELRCDPISGHTALYWYRQSLGQGPEFLIYFQGTGAADDSGLPNDRFFAVRPEGSVSTLKIQRTERGDSAVYLCASSPRTPKGQPQHFGDGTRLSIL.

CDR3 region: CASSPSDRGVGEETQYF. CDR3 DNA: TGCGCCAGCAGCCCCTCCGACAGGGGAGTAGGGGAAGAGACCCAGTACTTC. The J gene is TRBJ2-5, the V gene TRBV4-1, with 8 bases lining up with TRBD1. CDR1 is MGHRA and CDR2 is YSYEKL in the germline V gene. J lost 3 bases, V lost 4 bases, and 13 bases had no gene match. The CDR3 has 17 amino acids.

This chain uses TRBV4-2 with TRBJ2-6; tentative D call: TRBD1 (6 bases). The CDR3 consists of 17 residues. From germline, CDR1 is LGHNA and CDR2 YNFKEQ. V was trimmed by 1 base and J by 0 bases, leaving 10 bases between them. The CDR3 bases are TGTGCCAGCAGCCAAGTGGACAGCCCCTCTGGGGCCAACGTCCTGACTTTC. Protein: CASSQVDSPSGANVLTF.

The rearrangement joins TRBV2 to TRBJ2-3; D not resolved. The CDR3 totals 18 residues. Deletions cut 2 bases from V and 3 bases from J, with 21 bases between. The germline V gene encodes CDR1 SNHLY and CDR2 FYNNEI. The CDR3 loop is CASSELSVAKGLTDTQYF. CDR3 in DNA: TGTGCCAGCAGTGAATTAAGTGTGGCCAAAGGGCTAACAGATACGCAGTATTTT.

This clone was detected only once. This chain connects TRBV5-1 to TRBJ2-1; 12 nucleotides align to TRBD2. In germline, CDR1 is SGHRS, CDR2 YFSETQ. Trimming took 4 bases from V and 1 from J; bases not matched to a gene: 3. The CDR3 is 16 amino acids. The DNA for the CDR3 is TGCGCCAGCAGCCCCGGACTAGCGGGATCCTACAATGAGCAGTTCTTC. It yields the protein CASSPGLAGSYNEQFF.

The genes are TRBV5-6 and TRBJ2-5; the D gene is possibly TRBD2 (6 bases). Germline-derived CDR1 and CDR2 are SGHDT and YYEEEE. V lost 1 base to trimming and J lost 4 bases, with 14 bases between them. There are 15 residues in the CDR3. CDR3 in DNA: TGTGCCAGCAGCTTGTACGGGTCCGGGGGAGAGACCCAGTACTTC. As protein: CASSLYGSGGETQYF.

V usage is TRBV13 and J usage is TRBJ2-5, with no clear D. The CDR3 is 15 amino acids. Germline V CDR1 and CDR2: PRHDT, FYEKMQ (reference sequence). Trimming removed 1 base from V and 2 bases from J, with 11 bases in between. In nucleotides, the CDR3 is TGTGCCAGCAGCTTAGTAGAAGACGGGCAAGAGACCCAGTACTTC. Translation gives CASSLVEDGQETQYF.

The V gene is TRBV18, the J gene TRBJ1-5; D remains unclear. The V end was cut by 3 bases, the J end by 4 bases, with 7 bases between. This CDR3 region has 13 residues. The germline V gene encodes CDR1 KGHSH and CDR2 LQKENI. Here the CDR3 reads CASSPTRNQPQHF. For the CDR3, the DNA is TGTGCCAGCTCACCGACAAGGAATCAGCCCCAGCATTTT.